The rows below give T cell receptor beta chains drawn from one sample of a study of response to subunit inactivated influenza vaccine. TCRdb recomputed calls from the RT-PCR reads with MiXCR, one row per CDR3 protein. The sample contains 490,000 or so distinct CDR3 sequences, about 7.6% of which appear only once. The sample here was PBMCs from blood, taken 23 months after vaccination. The receptors derive from a man between 50 and 75 years old who received an inactivated influenza vaccine. Both conserved end residues are part of each CDR3. Fields, in order: J gene, V gene, D gene, clone size, CDR3 length, CDR3 DNA, CDR3 protein. A D gene is named only where the DNA matches it firmly. Size is omitted from some rows. Given values are once, few, many or a class for expanded clones.

j_call: TRBJ2-7; v_call: TRBV6-2/TRBV6-3; d_call: TRBD2; clone_size: many; cdr3_length: 16; cdr3_nt: TGTGCCAGCAGTTTATTCCACGGGGGGGCCTCCTACGAGCAGTACTTC; cdr3_aa: CASSLFHGGASYEQYF
j_call: TRBJ1-6; v_call: TRBV11-2; d_call: .; clone_size: .; cdr3_length: 14; cdr3_nt: TGTGCCAGCAGCTTCAGACAGATCAATTCACCCCTCCACTTT; cdr3_aa: CASSFRQINSPLHF
j_call: TRBJ2-2; v_call: TRBV29-1; d_call: .; clone_size: .; cdr3_length: 14; cdr3_nt: TGCAGCGCGACAGGAAGGTTAAACACCGGGGAGCTGTTTTTT; cdr3_aa: CSATGRLNTGELFF
j_call: TRBJ2-1; v_call: TRBV2; d_call: .; clone_size: .; cdr3_length: 12; cdr3_nt: TGTGCCACATTAACAGGTTTCAATGAGCAGTTCTTC; cdr3_aa: CATLTGFNEQFF
j_call: TRBJ2-7; v_call: TRBV5-1; d_call: .; clone_size: .; cdr3_length: 14; cdr3_nt: TGCGCCAGCAGCCCCCAAGTGAGCTCCTACGAGCAGTACTTC; cdr3_aa: CASSPQVSSYEQYF
j_call: TRBJ2-2; v_call: TRBV20-1; d_call: .; clone_size: few; cdr3_length: 14; cdr3_nt: TGCAGTGCTAGAAGCGGAACTAACACCGGGGAGCTGTTTTTT; cdr3_aa: CSARSGTNTGELFF
j_call: TRBJ2-7; v_call: TRBV20-1; d_call: TRBD1; clone_size: .; cdr3_length: 16; cdr3_nt: TGCAGTGCTAGAGATTCGTACCGGGACAGGCTCAAAGAGCAGTACTTC; cdr3_aa: CSARDSYRDRLKEQYF
j_call: TRBJ2-2; v_call: TRBV9; d_call: .; clone_size: .; cdr3_length: 16; cdr3_nt: TGTGCCGGCAGCCCGAGAGCGGGACAGAACACCGGGGAGCTGTTTTTT; cdr3_aa: CAGSPRAGQNTGELFF
j_call: TRBJ2-2; v_call: TRBV20-1; d_call: TRBD1; clone_size: many; cdr3_length: 14; cdr3_nt: TGCAGTGCTAGCAGGACAGGGGGTGTCGGGGAGCTGTTTTTT; cdr3_aa: CSASRTGGVGELFF
j_call: TRBJ2-5; v_call: TRBV11-2; d_call: TRBD2; clone_size: .; cdr3_length: 19; cdr3_nt: TGTGCCAGCAGCTTCGATGGCCGGAGAACTAGCGGGGTCCAAGAGACCCAGTACTTC; cdr3_aa: CASSFDGRRTSGVQETQYF
j_call: TRBJ2-1; v_call: TRBV20-1; d_call: TRBD2; clone_size: many; cdr3_length: 15; cdr3_nt: TGCAGTGCTAAGAAACGGACTAGCTCCTACAATGAGCAGTTCTTC; cdr3_aa: CSAKKRTSSYNEQFF
j_call: TRBJ2-7; v_call: TRBV4-2; d_call: .; clone_size: .; cdr3_length: 15; cdr3_nt: TGTGCCAGCAGCCAAGACCCTGGGGGGTTCAGCGAGCAGTACTTC; cdr3_aa: CASSQDPGGFSEQYF
j_call: TRBJ1-3; v_call: TRBV7-9; d_call: TRBD1; clone_size: .; cdr3_length: 16; cdr3_nt: TGTGCCAGCAGCACCAGCTCCGGGACAGGGGGCAACACCATATATTTT; cdr3_aa: CASSTSSGTGGNTIYF
j_call: TRBJ1-3; v_call: TRBV12-3/TRBV12-4; d_call: .; clone_size: .; cdr3_length: 17; cdr3_nt: TGTGCCAGCAGTCCAGGGGTCAGGAAAATCTCTGGAAACACCATATATTTT; cdr3_aa: CASSPGVRKISGNTIYF
j_call: TRBJ1-1; v_call: TRBV4-2; d_call: .; clone_size: .; cdr3_length: 16; cdr3_nt: TGTGCCAGCAGCCAAGTAAATCCCGGTGTCGGCACTGAAGCTTTCTTT; cdr3_aa: CASSQVNPGVGTEAFF
j_call: TRBJ1-1; v_call: TRBV5-6; d_call: .; clone_size: .; cdr3_length: 13; cdr3_nt: TGTGCCAGGGGCCCCCGGGGCCTCTGTGAAGCTTTCTTT; cdr3_aa: CARGPRGLCEAFF
j_call: TRBJ1-1; v_call: TRBV20-1; d_call: .; clone_size: few; cdr3_length: 12; cdr3_nt: TGCAGTGCTAGGGGGATGAACACTGAAGCTTTCTTT; cdr3_aa: CSARGMNTEAFF
j_call: TRBJ2-1; v_call: TRBV3-1; d_call: .; clone_size: few; cdr3_length: 17; cdr3_nt: TGTGCCAGCAGCCCCACAGGCCCACCATTCACCTACAATGAGCAGTTCTTC; cdr3_aa: CASSPTGPPFTYNEQFF
j_call: TRBJ1-1; v_call: TRBV12-3/TRBV12-4; d_call: TRBD1; clone_size: few; cdr3_length: 15; cdr3_nt: TGTGCCAGCAGCCCGAACCGACAGGGGGACACTGAAGCTTTCTTT; cdr3_aa: CASSPNRQGDTEAFF
j_call: TRBJ2-2; v_call: TRBV20-1; d_call: TRBD2; clone_size: .; cdr3_length: 15; cdr3_nt: TGCAGTGCCCCAACCTGGGTAGCGGGTACCGGGGAGCTGTTTTTT; cdr3_aa: CSAPTWVAGTGELFF
j_call: TRBJ1-1; v_call: TRBV20-1; d_call: .; clone_size: few; cdr3_length: 13; cdr3_nt: TGCAGTGTTCACGGCCGGACCAACACTGAAGCTTTCTTT; cdr3_aa: CSVHGRTNTEAFF
j_call: TRBJ1-1; v_call: TRBV20-1; d_call: .; clone_size: .; cdr3_length: 11; cdr3_nt: TGCAGTGCTAAGGACTTCCCTGAAGCTTTCTTT; cdr3_aa: CSAKDFPEAFF
j_call: TRBJ2-3; v_call: TRBV7-2; d_call: .; clone_size: .; cdr3_length: 13; cdr3_nt: TGTGCCAGCAGTAAAGCGGGCGGCCTCACGCAGTATTTT; cdr3_aa: CASSKAGGLTQYF
j_call: TRBJ1-4; v_call: TRBV25-1; d_call: .; clone_size: few; cdr3_length: 10; cdr3_nt: TGTGCCAGCAGTGCCGAAAAACTGTTTTTT; cdr3_aa: CASSAEKLFF
j_call: TRBJ2-3; v_call: TRBV15; d_call: .; clone_size: few; cdr3_length: 14; cdr3_nt: TGTGCCACCAGCAGAGTAGCCAGCACAGATACGCAGTATTTT; cdr3_aa: CATSRVASTDTQYF
j_call: TRBJ2-1; v_call: TRBV12-5; d_call: TRBD1; clone_size: few; cdr3_length: 14; cdr3_nt: TGTGCTAGTGGTTTGAGGGCAGGGGGACATGAGCAGTTCTTC; cdr3_aa: CASGLRAGGHEQFF
j_call: TRBJ2-4; v_call: TRBV11-2; d_call: TRBD1; clone_size: .; cdr3_length: 16; cdr3_nt: TGTGCCAGCAGCTTAAAGGGACAGAAGTCGTCAAACATTCAGTACTTC; cdr3_aa: CASSLKGQKSSNIQYF
j_call: TRBJ2-2; v_call: TRBV3-1; d_call: TRBD2; clone_size: many; cdr3_length: 16; cdr3_nt: TGTGCCAGCAGCCAGGTTTTGCGGGGGATCACCGGGGAGCTGTTTTTT; cdr3_aa: CASSQVLRGITGELFF
j_call: TRBJ1-3; v_call: TRBV4-1; d_call: .; clone_size: .; cdr3_length: 18; cdr3_nt: TGCGCCAGCAGCCAAGTGACAATTCGCAAACCCTCTGGAAACACCATATATTTT; cdr3_aa: CASSQVTIRKPSGNTIYF
j_call: TRBJ1-5; v_call: TRBV12-3/TRBV12-4; d_call: TRBD1; clone_size: .; cdr3_length: 16; cdr3_nt: TGTGCCAGCAGTCATCGCTTGACAGGGTATCCTCAGCCCCAGCATTTT; cdr3_aa: CASSHRLTGYPQPQHF
j_call: TRBJ2-1; v_call: TRBV4-3; d_call: TRBD2; clone_size: many; cdr3_length: 16; cdr3_nt: TGCGCCAGCAGCCAAGATTTAACTAGCGGTTACAATGAGCAGTTCTTC; cdr3_aa: CASSQDLTSGYNEQFF
j_call: TRBJ1-1; v_call: TRBV10-3; d_call: .; clone_size: few; cdr3_length: 11; cdr3_nt: TGTGCCACCCGGGGGAGGGCTGAAGCTTTCTTT; cdr3_aa: CATRGRAEAFF
j_call: TRBJ2-1; v_call: TRBV11-1; d_call: .; clone_size: many; cdr3_length: 13; cdr3_nt: TGTGCCAGCAGCTTGACAGGCTGGAGTGAGCAGTTCTTC; cdr3_aa: CASSLTGWSEQFF
j_call: TRBJ1-4; v_call: TRBV4-3; d_call: .; clone_size: .; cdr3_length: 15; cdr3_nt: TGCGCCAGCAGCCAAGGGGACACGGAGAATGAAAAACTGTTTTTT; cdr3_aa: CASSQGDTENEKLFF
j_call: TRBJ2-7; v_call: TRBV18; d_call: .; clone_size: few; cdr3_length: 14; cdr3_nt: TGTGCCAGCTCACCACCGGGGCGGTGGTACGAGCAGTACTTC; cdr3_aa: CASSPPGRWYEQYF
j_call: TRBJ2-1; v_call: TRBV2; d_call: TRBD2; clone_size: few; cdr3_length: 16; cdr3_nt: TGTGCCAGCAGGACCGGACTAGCGATCTCCTACAATGAGCAGTTCTTC; cdr3_aa: CASRTGLAISYNEQFF
j_call: TRBJ2-1; v_call: TRBV4-1; d_call: .; clone_size: few; cdr3_length: 13; cdr3_nt: TGCGCCAGCAGCCAAGATCGGGCCCTTGAGCAGTTCTTC; cdr3_aa: CASSQDRALEQFF
j_call: TRBJ1-2; v_call: TRBV7-2; d_call: .; clone_size: .; cdr3_length: 13; cdr3_nt: TGTGCCAGCAGCTTTCGGGGGAAGAATGGCTACACCTTC; cdr3_aa: CASSFRGKNGYTF
j_call: TRBJ2-1; v_call: TRBV5-5; d_call: TRBD2; clone_size: .; cdr3_length: 17; cdr3_nt: TGTGCCAGCAGTTCGATAGCGGGCCCGAGCTCCTACAATGAGCAGTTCTTC; cdr3_aa: CASSSIAGPSSYNEQFF
j_call: TRBJ1-2; v_call: TRBV2; d_call: .; clone_size: many; cdr3_length: 13; cdr3_nt: TGTGCCAGCAGTGAAGCGGTAGGGAATGGCTACACCTTC; cdr3_aa: CASSEAVGNGYTF
j_call: TRBJ1-5; v_call: TRBV2; d_call: TRBD1; clone_size: .; cdr3_length: 13; cdr3_nt: TGTGCCAGCAGGGGACAGGAGGGTCAGCCCCAGCATTTT; cdr3_aa: CASRGQEGQPQHF
j_call: TRBJ2-7; v_call: TRBV27; d_call: .; clone_size: few; cdr3_length: 14; cdr3_nt: TGTGCCAGCAGTTTGAAGTTATCCGACTACGAGCAGTACTTC; cdr3_aa: CASSLKLSDYEQYF
j_call: TRBJ2-5; v_call: TRBV28; d_call: TRBD1; clone_size: .; cdr3_length: 13; cdr3_nt: TGTGCCAGCAGCCAGGGGGATGGGGAGACCCAGTACTTC; cdr3_aa: CASSQGDGETQYF
j_call: TRBJ2-7; v_call: TRBV5-1; d_call: .; clone_size: few; cdr3_length: 14; cdr3_nt: TGCGCCAGCAGCTTGGTCCCTAGCTCCTACGAGCAGTACTTC; cdr3_aa: CASSLVPSSYEQYF
j_call: TRBJ1-2; v_call: TRBV20-1; d_call: .; clone_size: few; cdr3_length: 13; cdr3_nt: TGCAGTGCTAGGAGGGTGGGTTGGGAAGGCTACACCTTC; cdr3_aa: CSARRVGWEGYTF
j_call: TRBJ1-2; v_call: TRBV12-3/TRBV12-4; d_call: TRBD1; clone_size: .; cdr3_length: 16; cdr3_nt: TGTGCCAGCAGTTCATCCGGGACAGGGGTAGACTATGGCTACACCTTC; cdr3_aa: CASSSSGTGVDYGYTF
j_call: TRBJ2-5; v_call: TRBV6-5; d_call: TRBD2; clone_size: .; cdr3_length: 19; cdr3_nt: TGTGCCAGCAGTTACTCCTGGTGGAGCGGGACGTCCTCGCAAGAGACCCAGTACTTC; cdr3_aa: CASSYSWWSGTSSQETQYF
j_call: TRBJ2-3; v_call: TRBV18; d_call: .; clone_size: .; cdr3_length: 15; cdr3_nt: TGTGCCAGCTCGACAGCAGGAGCTTACACAGATACGCAGTATTTT; cdr3_aa: CASSTAGAYTDTQYF
j_call: TRBJ2-3; v_call: TRBV14; d_call: TRBD2; clone_size: many; cdr3_length: 17; cdr3_nt: TGTGCCAGCAGCCAAGGGACTAGTTGGTTGGCCCCAGATACGCAGTATTTT; cdr3_aa: CASSQGTSWLAPDTQYF
j_call: TRBJ2-1; v_call: TRBV15; d_call: .; clone_size: .; cdr3_length: 16; cdr3_nt: TGTGCCACCAGCAGAGATGGAGTAAACCCCTACAATGAGCAGTTCTTC; cdr3_aa: CATSRDGVNPYNEQFF
j_call: TRBJ1-3; v_call: TRBV5-6; d_call: .; clone_size: .; cdr3_length: 15; cdr3_nt: TGTGCCAGCAGCTTGATAGGGTACGATGGAAACACCATATATTTT; cdr3_aa: CASSLIGYDGNTIYF
j_call: TRBJ2-2; v_call: TRBV6-1; d_call: .; clone_size: many; cdr3_length: 13; cdr3_nt: TGTGCCAGCAGTCGACAGAACACCGGGGAGCTGTTTTTT; cdr3_aa: CASSRQNTGELFF
j_call: TRBJ2-7; v_call: TRBV11-2; d_call: .; clone_size: .; cdr3_length: 20; cdr3_nt: TGTGCCAGCAGCTGGGGGTCCGGAAAAGTGGGTCAGGGGAGGACCTACGAGCAGTACTTC; cdr3_aa: CASSWGSGKVGQGRTYEQYF
j_call: TRBJ2-7; v_call: TRBV12-3/TRBV12-4; d_call: TRBD1; clone_size: .; cdr3_length: 15; cdr3_nt: TGTGCCAGCAGACCAGGGACAGGGGGCTCCTACGAGCAGTACTTC; cdr3_aa: CASRPGTGGSYEQYF
j_call: TRBJ2-3; v_call: TRBV15; d_call: TRBD1; clone_size: many; cdr3_length: 16; cdr3_nt: TGTGCCACCAGCAGAGATCGCGGACAGGGGAGGAATACGCAGTATTTT; cdr3_aa: CATSRDRGQGRNTQYF
j_call: TRBJ2-3; v_call: TRBV6-1; d_call: TRBD2; clone_size: many; cdr3_length: 16; cdr3_nt: TGTGCCAGCAGCTCACTAGCGGGGGGGCCGGCGGATACGCAGTATTTT; cdr3_aa: CASSSLAGGPADTQYF